What follows are 4 T cell receptor beta chains derived from one specimen sequenced in a study of CD8 T cells in ankylosing spondylitis. Points from the study as a whole: One TCR beta motif, made up of 7 or 8 highly homologous variants, appeared characteristic of ankylosing spondylitis blood.

TCRdb ran MiXCR on the 5' RACE reads and lists one entry per CDR3 protein. The sample consists of a few hundred thousand distinct CDR3 sequences, roughly 13% of them appearing once. Their specific antigens are unknown. The sample consisted of blood, either unsorted or a sorted T cell fraction (not recorded which). Receptors were obtained from a male donor with ankylosing spondylitis.

This clonotype is a singleton in its sample. This rearrangement joins TRBV20-1 to TRBJ2-5; 9 bases agree with TRBD2. V lost 0 bases, J lost 5 bases, and 10 bases stayed unmatched. The CDR3 has 16 amino acids. Germline loops: CDR1 DFQATT, CDR2 SNEGSKA (reference sequence). The CDR3: CSARDPGSGSWETQYF. Here the CDR3 DNA reads TGCAGTGCTAGAGACCCGGGTAGCGGGAGCTGGGAGACCCAGTACTTC.

This clonotype was found a few times. The rearrangement uses TRBV5-1 and TRBJ2-2, with 7 positions matching TRBD2. Germline V gene lookup returns CDR1 SGHRS and CDR2 YFSETQ. The CDR3 has 16 residues. The V and J ends lost 4 bases and 2 bases, in that order; junction bases with no gene match: 8. The CDR3 here is CASSVPSGKNTGELFF. CDR3 DNA: TGCGCCAGCAGCGTTCCTAGCGGTAAAAACACCGGGGAGCTGTTTTTT.

The CDR3 sequence: CASSIPDSANSPLHF. CDR3 sequence (DNA): TGTGCCAGCAGCATTCCCGACAGTGCTAATTCACCCCTCCACTTT. The chain couples TRBV7-2 to TRBJ1-6, with D possibly TRBD1 on 5 matching bases. There are 15 residues in the CDR3. Trimming left V 5 bases short and J 6 bases short, with 14 bases between. From germline, CDR1 is SGHTA and CDR2 FQGNSA.

The chain recombines TRBV6-1 with TRBJ1-5; D remains ambiguous. Germline CDR1 is MNHNS and CDR2 is SASEGT. This CDR3 comprises 15 residues. Trimming left V 2 bases short and J 4 bases short, with 12 bases between. The CDR3 spells CASSERVWGNQPQHF. The CDR3 DNA follows: TGTGCCAGCAGTGAAAGGGTGTGGGGAAATCAGCCCCAGCATTTT.